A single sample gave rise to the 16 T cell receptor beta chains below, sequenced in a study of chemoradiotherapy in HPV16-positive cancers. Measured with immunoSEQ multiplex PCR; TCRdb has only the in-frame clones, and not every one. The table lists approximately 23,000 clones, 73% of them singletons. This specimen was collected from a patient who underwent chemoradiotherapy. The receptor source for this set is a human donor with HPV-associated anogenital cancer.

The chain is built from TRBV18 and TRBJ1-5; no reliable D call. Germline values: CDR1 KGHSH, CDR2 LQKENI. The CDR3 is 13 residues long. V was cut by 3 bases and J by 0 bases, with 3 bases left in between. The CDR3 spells CASSPASNQPQHF. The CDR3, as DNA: TGTGCCAGCTCACCCGCTAGCAATCAGCCCCAGCATTTT.

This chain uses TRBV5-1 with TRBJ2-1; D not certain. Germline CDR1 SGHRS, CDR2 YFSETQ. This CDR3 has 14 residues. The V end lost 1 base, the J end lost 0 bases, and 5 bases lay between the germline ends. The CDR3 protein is CASSLMTSYNEQFF. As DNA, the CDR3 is TGCGCCAGCAGCTTGATGACCTCCTACAATGAGCAGTTCTTC.

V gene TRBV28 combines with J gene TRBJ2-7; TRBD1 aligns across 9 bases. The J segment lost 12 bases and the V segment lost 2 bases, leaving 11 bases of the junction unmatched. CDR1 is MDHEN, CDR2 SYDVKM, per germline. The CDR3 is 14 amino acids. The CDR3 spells CASSLGLDRGFLYF. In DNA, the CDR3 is TGTGCCAGCAGTTTAGGTTTGGACAGGGGTTTTCTGTACTTC.

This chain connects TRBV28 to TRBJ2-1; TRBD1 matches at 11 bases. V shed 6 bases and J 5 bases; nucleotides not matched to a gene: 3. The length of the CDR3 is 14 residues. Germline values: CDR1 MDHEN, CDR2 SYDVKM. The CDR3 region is CASRGGQGDNEQFF. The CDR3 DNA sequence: TGTGCCAGCAGGGGGGGACAGGGGGACAATGAGCAGTTCTTC.

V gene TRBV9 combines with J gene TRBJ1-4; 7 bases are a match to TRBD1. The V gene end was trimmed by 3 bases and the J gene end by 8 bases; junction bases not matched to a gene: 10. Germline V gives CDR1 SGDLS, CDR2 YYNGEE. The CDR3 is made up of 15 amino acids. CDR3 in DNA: TGTGCCAGCAGCGAACAGGGGAGGTTGCGCGAAAAACTGTTTTTT. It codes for CASSEQGRLREKLFF.

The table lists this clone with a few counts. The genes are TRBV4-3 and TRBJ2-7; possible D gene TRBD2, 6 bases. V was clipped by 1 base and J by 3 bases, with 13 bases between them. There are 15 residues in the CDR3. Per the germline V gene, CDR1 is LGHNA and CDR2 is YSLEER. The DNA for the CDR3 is TGCGCCAGCAGCCAAGTGTGGGGGGAGATCTACGAGCAGTACTTC. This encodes CASSQVWGEIYEQYF.

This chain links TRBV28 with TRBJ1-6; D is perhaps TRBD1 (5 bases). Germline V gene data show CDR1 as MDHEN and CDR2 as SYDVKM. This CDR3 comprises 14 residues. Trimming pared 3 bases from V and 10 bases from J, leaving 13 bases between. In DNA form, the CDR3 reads TGTGCCAGCAGTTTGGCGGGGCTACGGTCACCCCTCCACTTT. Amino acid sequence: CASSLAGLRSPLHF.

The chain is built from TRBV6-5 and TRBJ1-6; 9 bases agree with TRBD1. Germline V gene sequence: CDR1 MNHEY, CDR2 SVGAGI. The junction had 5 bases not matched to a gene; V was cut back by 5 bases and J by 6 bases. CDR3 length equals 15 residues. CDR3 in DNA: TGTGCCAGCAGTCAAGGACAGGGGAGTAATTCACCCCTCCACTTT. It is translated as CASSQGQGSNSPLHF.

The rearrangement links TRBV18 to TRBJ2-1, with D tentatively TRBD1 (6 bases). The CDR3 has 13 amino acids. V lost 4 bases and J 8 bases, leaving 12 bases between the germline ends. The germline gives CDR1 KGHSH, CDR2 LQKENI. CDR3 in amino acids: CASSRVQGHEQFF. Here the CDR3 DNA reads TGTGCCAGCTCACGGGTACAGGGCCATGAGCAGTTCTTC.

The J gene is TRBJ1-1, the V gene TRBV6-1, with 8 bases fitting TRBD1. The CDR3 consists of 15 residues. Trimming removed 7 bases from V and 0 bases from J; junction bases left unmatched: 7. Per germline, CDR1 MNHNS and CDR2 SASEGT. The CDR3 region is CASTTGQGLNTEAFF. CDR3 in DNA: TGTGCCAGCACAACAGGACAGGGTCTGAACACTGAAGCTTTCTTT.

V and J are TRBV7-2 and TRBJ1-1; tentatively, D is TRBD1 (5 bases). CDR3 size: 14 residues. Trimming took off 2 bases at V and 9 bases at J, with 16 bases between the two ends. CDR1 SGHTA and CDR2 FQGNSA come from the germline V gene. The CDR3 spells CASSLNPGINKAFF. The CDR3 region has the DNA TGTGCCAGCAGCTTAAATCCAGGGATTAATAAAGCTTTCTTT.

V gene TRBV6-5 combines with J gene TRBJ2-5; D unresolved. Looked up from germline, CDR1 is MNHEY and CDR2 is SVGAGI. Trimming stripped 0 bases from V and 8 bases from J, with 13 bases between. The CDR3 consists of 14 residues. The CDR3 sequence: CASSYSQSPTTQYF. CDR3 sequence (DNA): TGTGCCAGCAGTTACTCGCAGTCCCCGACTACCCAGTACTTC.

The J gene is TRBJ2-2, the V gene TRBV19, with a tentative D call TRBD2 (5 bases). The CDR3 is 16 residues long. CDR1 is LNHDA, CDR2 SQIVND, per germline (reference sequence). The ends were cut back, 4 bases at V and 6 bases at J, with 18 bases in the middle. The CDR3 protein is CASSTRRLEAAGELFF. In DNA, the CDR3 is TGTGCCAGTAGTACCCGCAGATTAGAAGCGGCCGGGGAGCTGTTTTTT.

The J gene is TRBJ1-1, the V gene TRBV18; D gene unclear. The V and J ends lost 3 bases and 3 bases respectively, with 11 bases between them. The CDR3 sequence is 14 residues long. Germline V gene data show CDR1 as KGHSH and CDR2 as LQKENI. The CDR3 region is CASSPPGFYTEAFF. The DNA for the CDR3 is TGTGCCAGCTCACCTCCCGGGTTTTACACTGAAGCTTTCTTT.

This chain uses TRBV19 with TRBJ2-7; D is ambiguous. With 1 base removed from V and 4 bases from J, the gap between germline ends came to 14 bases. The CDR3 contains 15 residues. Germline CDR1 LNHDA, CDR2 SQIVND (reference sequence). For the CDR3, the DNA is TGTGCCAGTAGTATAGGTAATTCCCCTGATTACGAGCAGTACTTC. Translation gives CASSIGNSPDYEQYF.

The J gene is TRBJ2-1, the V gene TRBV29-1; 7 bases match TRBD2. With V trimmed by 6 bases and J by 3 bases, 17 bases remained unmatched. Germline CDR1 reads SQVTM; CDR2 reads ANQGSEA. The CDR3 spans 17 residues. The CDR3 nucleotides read TGCAGCGTCGGTTCCGACCCGACTAGCCGGAACTACAATGAGCAGTTCTTC. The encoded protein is CSVGSDPTSRNYNEQFF.